The source of this T cell receptor beta chain is a study of blood T cell repertoires in COVID-19. Data came from immunoSEQ multiplex PCR; TCRdb stores just in-frame clones and leaves some out. The table includes 30,000 to 35,000 clones, about 91% detected once. The germline V gene encodes CDR1 SQVTM and CDR2 ANQGSEA. CDR3 length equals 14 residues. After removal of 4 bases from V and 0 bases from J, the junction contained 3 bases not matched to a gene. What was sequenced was peripheral blood. The TCR sequence derives from a human donor with active COVID-19. The donor label of this sample is uncertain. The chain has TRBV29-1 and TRBJ2-4; 7 positions agree with TRBD1. The CDR3 nucleotides read TGCAGCGTTGGACAGGGTGTAGCCAAAAACATTCAGTACTTC. Translation gives CSVGQGVAKNIQYF.